The 7 T cell receptor beta chains reported below all come from one sample, sequenced in a study of T cell responses to AZD1222 COVID-19 vaccine. Assay used: immunoSEQ multiplex PCR; TCRdb lists only in-frame clones, some missing. The data contain about 190,000 clones, about 87% of them singletons. The sequencing used peripheral blood, collected on day 0 of MenACWY control vaccination. These receptors all stem from an adult in good health.

The chain combines TRBV29-1 with TRBJ2-3; TRBD1 aligns across 8 bases. The junction had 6 bases not matched to a gene; V was cut back by 4 bases and J by 0 bases. In germline, CDR1 is SQVTM, CDR2 ANQGSEA. The CDR3 is 15 amino acids. The CDR3 DNA reads as TGCAGCGTTGGCCGAGGGACAGGTAGCACAGATACGCAGTATTTT. Encoded protein: CSVGRGTGSTDTQYF.

About this clone: Distinct nucleotide sequences in the sample also encode this CDR3. This chain uses TRBV19 with TRBJ1-2, with 8 bases identical to TRBD1. CDR3 length: 14 residues. CDR1 LNHDA and CDR2 SQIVND come from the germline V gene (reference sequence). V shed 3 bases, J shed 4 bases, and the junction held 4 bases outside the gene matches. The CDR3 reads CASSIAGGAYGYTF. In nucleotides, the CDR3 is TGTGCCAGTAGTATCGCAGGGGGCGCCTATGGCTACACCTTC.

On this clone itself: The same CDR3 arises from other DNA sequences in this sample as well. CDR3 nucleotide sequence: TGTGCCAGCAGCCAGGGGGCAAGTCAGCCCCAGCATTTT. It translates to CASSQGASQPQHF. This chain joins TRBV3-1 (or the pseudogene TRBV3-2) and TRBJ1-5; D may be TRBD1 (6 bases). Germline CDR1 LGHDT, CDR2 YNNKEL (reference sequence). The CDR3 is 13 residues long. With 3 bases removed from V and 6 bases from J, the gap between germline ends came to 9 bases.

This sequence joins TRBV6-5 and TRBJ1-2; D is perhaps TRBD1 (5 bases). Per the germline V gene, CDR1 is MNHEY and CDR2 is SVGAGI. V lost 8 bases to trimming and J lost 2 bases, with 9 bases between them. This CDR3 has 12 residues. The CDR3 coding sequence is TGTGCCAGCCGGGGGGTGAACTATGGCTACACCTTC. Its translation: CASRGVNYGYTF.

This clone is labeled as medium-sized. The CDR3 DNA sequence: TGTGCCAGTAGTAGGGGACGGAACTATGGCTACACCTTC. Translating gives CASSRGRNYGYTF. V is TRBV19 and J is TRBJ1-2, with D tentatively TRBD1 (5 bases). The CDR3 loop spans 13 amino acids. V was clipped by 4 bases and J by 2 bases, with 8 bases between them. Looked up from germline, CDR1 is LNHDA and CDR2 is SQIVND (reference sequence).

The chain recombines TRBV7-9 with TRBJ2-1, with TRBD1 matching 11 bases. Germline CDR1 SEHNR, CDR2 FQNEAQ (reference sequence). V shed 5 bases, J shed 5 bases, and the junction held 5 bases outside the gene matches. The CDR3 consists of 15 residues. In DNA, the CDR3 is TGTGCCAGCAGCCTTGGACAGGGGGCACACAATGAGCAGTTCTTC. As protein: CASSLGQGAHNEQFF.

The rearrangement uses TRBV5-8 and TRBJ1-1; no definite D call. Trimming took off 3 bases at V and 1 base at J, with 13 bases between the two ends. This CDR3 has 15 amino acids. Germline CDR1 SGHTS, CDR2 YDEGEE. DNA of the CDR3: TGTGCCAGCAGCTCTATGGGGTGGGGGAACACTGAAGCTTTCTTT. Residues: CASSSMGWGNTEAFF.